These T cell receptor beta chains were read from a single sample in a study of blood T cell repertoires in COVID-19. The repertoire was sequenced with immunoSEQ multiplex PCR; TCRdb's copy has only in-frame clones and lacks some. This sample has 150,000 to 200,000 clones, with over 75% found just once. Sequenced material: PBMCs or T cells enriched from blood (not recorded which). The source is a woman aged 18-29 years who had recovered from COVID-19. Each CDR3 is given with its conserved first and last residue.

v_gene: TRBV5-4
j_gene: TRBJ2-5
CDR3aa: CASSSGTEETQYF

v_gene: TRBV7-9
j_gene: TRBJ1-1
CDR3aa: CASSLSWRTASSNTEAFF

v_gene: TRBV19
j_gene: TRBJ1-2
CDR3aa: CASSFYFGEGGYTF

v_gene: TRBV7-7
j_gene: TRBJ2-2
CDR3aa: CASSLEGTGNTGELFF

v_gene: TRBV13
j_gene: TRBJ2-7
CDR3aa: CASRTLRGPYEQYF

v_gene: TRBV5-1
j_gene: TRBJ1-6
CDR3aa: CASSLDAGVSNSPLHF

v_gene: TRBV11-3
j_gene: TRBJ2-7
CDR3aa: CASSREGRDEQYF

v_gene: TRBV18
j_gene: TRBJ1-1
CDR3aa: CASSPIPGQGGNTEAFF

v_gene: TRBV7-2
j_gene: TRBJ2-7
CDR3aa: CASSTPLLRSSSYEQYF

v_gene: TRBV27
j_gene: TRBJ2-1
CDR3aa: CASRPVSITYNEQFF

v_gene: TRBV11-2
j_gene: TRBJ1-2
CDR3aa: CASSPMGGNNYGYTF

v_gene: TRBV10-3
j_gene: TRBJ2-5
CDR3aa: CAISGGGGGETQYF

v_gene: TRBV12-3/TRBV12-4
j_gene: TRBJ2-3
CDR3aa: CASSLNIHTQYF

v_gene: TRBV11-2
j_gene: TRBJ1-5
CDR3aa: CASSLEQFSNQPQHF

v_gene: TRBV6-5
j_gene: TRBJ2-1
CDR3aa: CASSYLREGPYNEQFF

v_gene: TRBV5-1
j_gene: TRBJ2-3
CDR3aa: CASSWSGGSTDTQYF

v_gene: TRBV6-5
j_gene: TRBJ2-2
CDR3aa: CASSPTGFAGELFF

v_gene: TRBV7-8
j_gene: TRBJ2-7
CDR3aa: CASSLAIGTGYYEQYF

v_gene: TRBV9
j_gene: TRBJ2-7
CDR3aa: CASSVAPSSRGVYEQYF

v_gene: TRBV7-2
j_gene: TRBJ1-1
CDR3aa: CASSLRSTYRNTEAFF

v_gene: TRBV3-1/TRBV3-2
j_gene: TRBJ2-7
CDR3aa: CASSPKTTSGSYEQYF

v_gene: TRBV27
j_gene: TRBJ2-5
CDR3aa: CASSTGLAGFSRVKTQYF

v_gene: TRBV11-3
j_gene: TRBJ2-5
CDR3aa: CASSLSDETQYF

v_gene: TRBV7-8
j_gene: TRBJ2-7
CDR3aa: CASSPAGTSGSYEQYF

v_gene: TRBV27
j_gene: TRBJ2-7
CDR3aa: CASSHGLASYEQYF

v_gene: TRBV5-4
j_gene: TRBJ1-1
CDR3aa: CASSQDITEAFF

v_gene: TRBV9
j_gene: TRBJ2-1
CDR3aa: CASSAPMEGENEQFF

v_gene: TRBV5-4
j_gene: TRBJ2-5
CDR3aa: CASSQGTAQETQYF

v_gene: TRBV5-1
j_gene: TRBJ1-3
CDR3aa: CASSSETLGLNTIYF

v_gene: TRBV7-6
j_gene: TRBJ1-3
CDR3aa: CASSLNRREDTIYF

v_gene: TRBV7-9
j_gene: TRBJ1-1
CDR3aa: CASSAPGAEAFF

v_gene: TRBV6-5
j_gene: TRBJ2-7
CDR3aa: CASSARQSYEQYF

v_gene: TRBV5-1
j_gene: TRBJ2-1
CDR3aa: CASSDSQFSNEQFF

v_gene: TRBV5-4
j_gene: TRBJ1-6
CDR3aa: CASSRAEGAGSPLHF

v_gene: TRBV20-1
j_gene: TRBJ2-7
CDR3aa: CSASVGTSGRYEQYF

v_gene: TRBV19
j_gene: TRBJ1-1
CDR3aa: CASSISGNTEAFF

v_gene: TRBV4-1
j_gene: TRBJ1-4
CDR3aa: CASSQSYPTSEKLFF

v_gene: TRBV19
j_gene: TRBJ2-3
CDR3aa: CASIAGGGTDTQYF

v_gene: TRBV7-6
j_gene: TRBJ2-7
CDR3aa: CASSPLGRGAYEQYF

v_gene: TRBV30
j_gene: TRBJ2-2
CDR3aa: CAWTDPRLAGGWTGELFF